Listed below are T cell receptor beta chains from one sample, sequenced in a study of blood T cell repertoires in COVID-19. TCRdb's copy holds only in-frame clones and misses some; the assay was immunoSEQ multiplex PCR. This table has 150,000 to 200,000 clones, approximately 90% appearing once. The sample consisted of peripheral blood. Source of these receptors: a man in his sixties with acute or convalescent COVID-19. The CDR3 runs from the conserved cysteine through the conserved F or W. D genes are given only for firm matches. The size entry is marked missing in some rows and otherwise reads once, few, many or a size class.

v_gene: TRBV11-3; j_gene: TRBJ1-1; d_gene: NA; abundance: NA; CDR3aa: CASSLSQGMGLVRAFF; CDR3nt: TGTGCCAGCAGCCTATCCCAGGGGATGGGCCTGGTGAGAGCTTTCTTT
v_gene: TRBV12-3/TRBV12-4; j_gene: TRBJ2-1; d_gene: NA; abundance: NA; CDR3aa: CASRITGYSEQFF; CDR3nt: TGTGCCAGCAGGATAACAGGGTACAGTGAGCAGTTCTTC
v_gene: TRBV18; j_gene: TRBJ1-1; d_gene: NA; abundance: NA; CDR3aa: CASSGDRNTEAFF; CDR3nt: TGTGCCAGCTCCGGAGACAGGAACACTGAAGCTTTCTTT
v_gene: TRBV7-8; j_gene: TRBJ2-3; d_gene: NA; abundance: NA; CDR3aa: CASSLGGRADTQYF; CDR3nt: TGTGCCAGCAGCTTAGGAGGGCGCGCAGATACGCAGTATTTT
v_gene: TRBV13; j_gene: TRBJ1-6; d_gene: TRBD1; abundance: NA; CDR3aa: CASSMGTGKSGPLHF; CDR3nt: TGTGCCAGCAGCATGGGGACAGGGAAAAGCGGACCCCTCCACTTT
v_gene: TRBV6-1; j_gene: TRBJ1-5; d_gene: TRBD1; abundance: NA; CDR3aa: CASSARAGGDNQPQHF; CDR3nt: TGTGCCAGCAGTGCCCGGGCAGGGGGAGACAATCAGCCCCAGCATTTT
v_gene: TRBV6-5; j_gene: TRBJ1-2; d_gene: NA; abundance: NA; CDR3aa: CASSSTGWSYGYTF; CDR3nt: TGTGCCAGCAGTTCGACAGGATGGTCTTATGGCTACACCTTC
v_gene: TRBV2; j_gene: TRBJ1-2; d_gene: NA; abundance: NA; CDR3aa: CASSEPLTYGYTF; CDR3nt: TGTGCCAGCAGTGAACCACTAACCTATGGCTACACCTTC
v_gene: TRBV12-5; j_gene: TRBJ2-5; d_gene: NA; abundance: NA; CDR3aa: CASALRSGQETQYF; CDR3nt: TGTGCTAGTGCCTTGCGTTCAGGTCAAGAGACCCAGTACTTC
v_gene: TRBV7-9; j_gene: TRBJ2-7; d_gene: TRBD2; abundance: NA; CDR3aa: CASSPVIGTSGSYEQYF; CDR3nt: TGTGCCAGCAGCCCGGTGATCGGGACTAGCGGATCCTACGAGCAGTACTTC
v_gene: TRBV18; j_gene: TRBJ1-1; d_gene: NA; abundance: NA; CDR3aa: CASSPPSVVNTEAFF; CDR3nt: TGTGCCAGCTCACCACCGTCCGTAGTGAACACTGAAGCTTTCTTT
v_gene: TRBV27; j_gene: TRBJ2-7; d_gene: TRBD1; abundance: NA; CDR3aa: CASSPTGGRYEQYF; CDR3nt: TGTGCCAGCAGCCCAACAGGGGGCAGGTACGAGCAGTACTTC
v_gene: TRBV4-1; j_gene: TRBJ1-5; d_gene: NA; abundance: NA; CDR3aa: CASSLGPDWNQPQHF; CDR3nt: TGCGCCAGCAGCCTTGGGCCCGATTGGAATCAGCCCCAGCATTTT
v_gene: TRBV14; j_gene: TRBJ2-1; d_gene: TRBD2; abundance: NA; CDR3aa: CASSPVGREEVSYEQFF; CDR3nt: TGTGCCAGCAGTCCGGTGGGGCGGGAGGAGGTTTCGTATGAGCAGTTCTTC
v_gene: TRBV19; j_gene: TRBJ2-7; d_gene: NA; abundance: NA; CDR3aa: CASRSSGSYEQYF; CDR3nt: TGTGCCAGTAGAAGTAGCGGCTCCTACGAGCAGTACTTC
v_gene: TRBV9; j_gene: TRBJ2-2; d_gene: TRBD1; abundance: once; CDR3aa: CASSGTGGQYTGELFF; CDR3nt: TGTGCCAGCAGCGGAACAGGGGGCCAGTACACCGGGGAGCTGTTTTTT
v_gene: TRBV7-9; j_gene: TRBJ2-5; d_gene: TRBD1; abundance: NA; CDR3aa: CASSTPGTGGRETQYF; CDR3nt: TGTGCCAGCAGCACCCCCGGGACAGGGGGCCGAGAGACCCAGTACTTC
v_gene: TRBV19; j_gene: TRBJ1-2; d_gene: NA; abundance: NA; CDR3aa: CASIRGTANYGYTF; CDR3nt: TGTGCCAGTATCCGCGGGACGGCTAACTATGGCTACACCTTC
v_gene: TRBV5-5; j_gene: TRBJ1-6; d_gene: TRBD1; abundance: NA; CDR3aa: CASSRQGAHYNSPLHF; CDR3nt: TGTGCCAGCAGCCGCCAGGGGGCACACTATAATTCACCCCTCCACTTT
v_gene: TRBV3-1/TRBV3-2; j_gene: TRBJ2-5; d_gene: TRBD2; abundance: NA; CDR3aa: CASSPIAGETQYF; CDR3nt: TGTGCCAGCAGCCCTATAGCGGGAGAGACCCAGTACTTC
v_gene: TRBV7-8; j_gene: TRBJ2-2; d_gene: TRBD2; abundance: once; CDR3aa: CASSAPGGLRLAGVPNTGELFF; CDR3nt: TGTGCCAGCAGCGCTCCTGGGGGGCTCCGGCTAGCGGGTGTACCGAACACCGGGGAGCTGTTTTTT
v_gene: TRBV6-6; j_gene: TRBJ1-5; d_gene: TRBD1; abundance: few; CDR3aa: CASSPGTGPRGSNQPQHF; CDR3nt: TGTGCCAGCAGTCCCGGGACAGGCCCCCGAGGAAGCAATCAGCCCCAGCATTTT
v_gene: TRBV2; j_gene: TRBJ2-7; d_gene: TRBD1; abundance: NA; CDR3aa: CASNGRQGIHYEQYF; CDR3nt: TGTGCCAGCAACGGAAGACAGGGGATACACTACGAGCAGTACTTC
v_gene: TRBV6-1; j_gene: TRBJ2-5; d_gene: TRBD1; abundance: NA; CDR3aa: CASSGFRGRNQETQYF; CDR3nt: TGTGCCAGCAGTGGTTTCAGGGGGCGGAACCAAGAGACCCAGTACTTC
v_gene: TRBV11-3; j_gene: TRBJ1-6; d_gene: TRBD1; abundance: NA; CDR3aa: CATTRVRQGEDNSPLHF; CDR3nt: TGTGCCACCACCCGGGTCCGACAGGGCGAGGATAATTCACCCCTCCACTTT
v_gene: TRBV7-9; j_gene: TRBJ2-7; d_gene: TRBD2; abundance: NA; CDR3aa: CASSLIGGGSYEQYF; CDR3nt: TGTGCCAGCAGCTTAATAGGCGGGGGCTCCTACGAGCAGTACTTC
v_gene: TRBV12-3/TRBV12-4; j_gene: TRBJ1-1; d_gene: NA; abundance: NA; CDR3aa: CASIQDINTEAFF; CDR3nt: TGTGCCAGCATCCAGGACATCAACACTGAAGCTTTCTTT
v_gene: TRBV10-3; j_gene: TRBJ1-3; d_gene: TRBD1; abundance: NA; CDR3aa: CAISQQGSGGNTIYF; CDR3nt: TGTGCCATCAGTCAACAGGGGTCGGGTGGAAACACCATATATTTT
v_gene: TRBV5-3; j_gene: TRBJ2-5; d_gene: TRBD2; abundance: NA; CDR3aa: CARIWASGYEDQETQYF; CDR3nt: TGTGCCAGAATCTGGGCTAGCGGGTATGAGGACCAAGAGACCCAGTACTTC
v_gene: TRBV19; j_gene: TRBJ1-4; d_gene: TRBD1; abundance: NA; CDR3aa: CASSISGTGTNEKLFF; CDR3nt: TGTGCCAGTAGTATTTCCGGGACAGGGACTAATGAAAAACTGTTTTTT
v_gene: TRBV5-5; j_gene: TRBJ1-1; d_gene: NA; abundance: NA; CDR3aa: CASRFQVTNTEAFF; CDR3nt: TGTGCCAGCAGATTTCAGGTCACCAACACTGAAGCTTTCTTT
v_gene: TRBV7-2; j_gene: TRBJ1-2; d_gene: TRBD1; abundance: NA; CDR3aa: CASSLGTGGAYGYTF; CDR3nt: TGTGCCAGCAGCTTAGGCACAGGGGGCGCCTATGGCTACACCTTC
v_gene: TRBV27; j_gene: TRBJ1-1; d_gene: NA; abundance: NA; CDR3aa: CASTLQPGVAEAFF; CDR3nt: TGTGCCAGCACCTTACAGCCCGGGGTTGCTGAAGCTTTCTTT
v_gene: TRBV6-1; j_gene: TRBJ1-2; d_gene: TRBD1; abundance: few; CDR3aa: CASSETGALGGYTF; CDR3nt: TGTGCCAGCAGTGAGACAGGGGCCCTGGGTGGCTACACCTTC
v_gene: TRBV5-6; j_gene: TRBJ2-5; d_gene: TRBD1; abundance: NA; CDR3aa: CASSFTQGVGETQYF; CDR3nt: TGTGCCAGCAGCTTCACTCAGGGGGTCGGGGAGACCCAGTACTTC
v_gene: TRBV7-9; j_gene: TRBJ1-1; d_gene: NA; abundance: NA; CDR3aa: CASSPTGPTEAFF; CDR3nt: TGTGCCAGCAGCCCAACAGGGCCCACTGAAGCTTTCTTT
v_gene: TRBV28; j_gene: TRBJ2-7; d_gene: TRBD1; abundance: NA; CDR3aa: CASSSPRTGGSYEQYF; CDR3nt: TGTGCCAGCAGTTCCCCCAGGACAGGGGGCAGCTACGAGCAGTACTTC
v_gene: TRBV10-3; j_gene: TRBJ2-2; d_gene: NA; abundance: NA; CDR3aa: CAISESQYTGELFF; CDR3nt: TGTGCCATCAGTGAGTCACAGTACACCGGGGAGCTGTTTTTT
v_gene: TRBV5-4; j_gene: TRBJ2-3; d_gene: NA; abundance: NA; CDR3aa: CASILTPSSVDTQYF; CDR3nt: TGTGCCAGCATTTTGACACCGTCGAGTGTAGATACGCAGTATTTT
v_gene: TRBV5-4; j_gene: TRBJ2-3; d_gene: NA; abundance: NA; CDR3aa: CASSLSVAPTDTQYF; CDR3nt: TGTGCCAGCAGCTTGAGCGTCGCTCCCACAGATACGCAGTATTTT
v_gene: TRBV30; j_gene: TRBJ1-5; d_gene: NA; abundance: NA; CDR3aa: CAWSVELGNQPQHF; CDR3nt: TGTGCCTGGAGTGTAGAGTTGGGCAATCAGCCCCAGCATTTT
v_gene: TRBV5-1; j_gene: TRBJ1-1; d_gene: TRBD1; abundance: NA; CDR3aa: CASSLGDRGPVFF; CDR3nt: TGCGCCAGCAGCTTAGGGGACAGGGGGCCAGTTTTCTTT
v_gene: TRBV29-1; j_gene: TRBJ1-2; d_gene: TRBD1; abundance: once; CDR3aa: CSVENRQGNYGYTF; CDR3nt: TGCAGCGTTGAAAACCGACAGGGGAACTATGGCTACACCTTC
v_gene: TRBV7-2; j_gene: TRBJ1-2; d_gene: NA; abundance: NA; CDR3aa: CASSFPPLGYTF; CDR3nt: TGTGCCAGCAGCTTTCCCCCCCTTGGCTACACCTTC
v_gene: TRBV6-6; j_gene: TRBJ1-2; d_gene: NA; abundance: once; CDR3aa: CASSLQVGYGYTF; CDR3nt: TGTGCCAGCAGCCTACAGGTGGGGTATGGCTACACCTTC